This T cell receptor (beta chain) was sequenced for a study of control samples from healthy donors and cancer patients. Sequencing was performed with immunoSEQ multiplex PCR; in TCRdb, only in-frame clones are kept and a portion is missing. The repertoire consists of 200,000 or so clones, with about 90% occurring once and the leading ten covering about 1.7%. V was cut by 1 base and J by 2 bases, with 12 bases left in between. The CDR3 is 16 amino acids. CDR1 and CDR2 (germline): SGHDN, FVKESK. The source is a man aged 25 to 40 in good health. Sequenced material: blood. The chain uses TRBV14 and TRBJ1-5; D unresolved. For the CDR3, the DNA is TGTGCCAGCAGCCAAGTGGTATGGCCGCGCAATCAGCCCCAGCATTTT. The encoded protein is CASSQVVWPRNQPQHF. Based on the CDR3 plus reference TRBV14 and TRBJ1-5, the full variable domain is EAGVTQFPSHSVIEKGQTVTLRCDPISGHDNLYWYRRVMGKEIKFLLHFVKESKQDESGMPNNRFLAERTGGTYSTLKVQPAELEDSGVYFCASSQVVWPRNQPQHFGDGTRLSIL.